This T cell receptor (beta chain) originates from a study of T cells in Graves' hyperthyroidism and ophthalmopathy. This clonotype was seen many times. Out of approximately 9.9 ml of fresh peripheral blood came the PBMCs. What was amplified from RNA transcripts were TCR beta CDR3 regions. A set of HTBI primers served as the primers for a first-round RT-PCR of the TCR CDR3. TCRdb processed the multiplex PCR reads anew with MiXCR; each CDR3 protein has one entry. Among approximately 600,000 distinct CDR3 sequences listed, about 16% were seen once. In germline, CDR1 is MDHEN, CDR2 SYDVKM. Trimming removed 4 bases from V and 6 bases from J; junction bases left unmatched: 5. CDR3 length equals 14 residues.

The receptor was isolated from a woman in her 30s with Graves' hyperthyroidism. Sequencing was performed on blood. The rearrangement links TRBV28 to TRBJ1-2; 10 bases match TRBD1. The CDR3 DNA sequence: TGTGCCAGCAGTTCTCGGACAGGGGGAAATGGCTACACCTTC. Amino acid sequence: CASSSRTGGNGYTF.